The 5 T cell receptor beta chains below come from one sample, sequenced in a study of T-cell memory formation after mild COVID-19. TCRdb independently ran MiXCR on the 5' RACE reads; one entry per CDR3 protein. The sample has roughly 600,000 distinct CDR3 sequences; around 17% are singletons. Sequences were obtained from PBMCs or a T cell subset sorted from them (not recorded which). The source is an adult woman who had mild COVID-19 (a few samples of this study predate the infection). Cell type and time point are not known.

The DNA of the CDR3 is TGTGCCAGCAGTGATACGGACAGGGGGCCGGAGACCCAGTACTTC. It is translated as CASSDTDRGPETQYF. The chain uses TRBV2 and TRBJ2-5; 11 bases are a match to TRBD1. The CDR3 is 15 amino acids. From germline, CDR1 is SNHLY and CDR2 FYNNEI. The J segment lost 5 bases and the V segment lost 3 bases, leaving 5 bases of the junction unmatched.

This clonotype was seen more than once but under ten times. V is TRBV12-3 or TRBV12-4 and J is TRBJ2-3, with a weak D call TRBD1 (6 bases). V lost 1 base and J 3 bases, leaving 11 bases between the germline ends. This CDR3 region has 15 residues. The CDR3 here is CASSLVGAYTDTQYF. CDR3 nucleotide sequence: TGTGCCAGCAGTTTAGTGGGGGCATATACAGATACGCAGTATTTT.

The rearrangement uses TRBV4-2 and TRBJ2-3; 11 bases align to TRBD2. This CDR3 spans 18 amino acids. V was pared by 3 bases and J by 3 bases, with 11 bases of the junction left unmatched. Germline V gene sequence: CDR1 LGHNA, CDR2 YNFKEQ. CDR3 DNA: TGTGCCAGCAGCCAGGAACTAGCGGGAGTTGGTAAGACAGATACGCAGTATTTT. Its protein is CASSQELAGVGKTDTQYF.

This clonotype occurred a few times. The chain employs TRBV5-6 and TRBJ2-7, with 9 bases fitting TRBD1. Germline V gene data show CDR1 as SGHDT and CDR2 as YYEEEE. This CDR3 contains 13 residues. V trimming: 3 bases; J trimming: 5 bases; junction bases outside the gene matches: 3. This CDR3 reads CASSWDRVDEQYF. DNA of the CDR3: TGTGCCAGCAGCTGGGACAGGGTAGACGAGCAGTACTTC.

In this sample, this clonotype turned up a few times. The germline gene is not matched at one end of the junction; a read error may be the cause. The rearrangement joins TRBV12-3 or TRBV12-4 to TRBJ2-1; 16 nucleotides line up with TRBD2. The CDR3 runs to 14 residues. The CDR3 DNA sequence: TGTGCCAGCACCCTGGGGACTAGCGGGAGGGGGATCGTCTTC. Protein sequence: CASTLGTSGRGIVF.